These 30 T cell receptor beta chains came from one sample sequenced in a study of blood T cell repertoires in COVID-19. Here immunoSEQ multiplex PCR was the method, and the copy in TCRdb shows in-frame clones only, minus some. The data hold about 250,000 clones, with around four fifths observed a single time. Input material: peripheral blood. These receptors were taken from a woman in her fifties or sixties with active or convalescent COVID-19.

The chain couples TRBV5-1 to TRBJ2-3; 12 bases map to TRBD2. The CDR3 length is 16 residues. Germline lookup yields CDR1 SGHRS and CDR2 YFSETQ. Germline trimming cut 0 bases from V and 3 bases from J; bases unmatched to any gene: 2. The CDR3 nucleotides read TGCGCCAGCAGCTTGGGACTAGCGGGAGTGACAGATACGCAGTATTTT. Protein product: CASSLGLAGVTDTQYF.

The chain joins TRBV7-8 to TRBJ1-4, with 8 bases aligning to TRBD1. The CDR3 has 18 residues. Per the germline V gene, CDR1 is SGHVS and CDR2 is FQNEAQ. V was clipped by 6 bases and J by 0 bases; unmatched bases: 12. The CDR3 spells CASRPQEGQEPTNEKLFF. CDR3 in DNA: TGTGCCAGCAGACCCCAGGAGGGACAGGAACCAACTAATGAAAAACTGTTTTTT.

V is TRBV27 and J is TRBJ1-1; 9 bases are shared with TRBD1. V dropped 6 bases and J dropped 6; count of bases not matched to a gene: 14. Looked up from germline, CDR1 is MNHEY and CDR2 is SMNVEV (reference sequence). The CDR3 spans 16 residues. In DNA, the CDR3 is TGTGCCAGCAGCCCTCGATGGGACAGGGTATCCCCTGAAGCTTTCTTT. Translation: CASSPRWDRVSPEAFF.

J is TRBJ2-3 and V is TRBV5-1, with 11 bases identical to TRBD2. The CDR3 contains 15 residues. Losses at the gene ends were 3 bases for V and 1 base for J; bases not matched to a gene: 1. CDR1 is SGHRS, CDR2 YFSETQ, per germline. The CDR3 DNA is TGCGCCAGCAGCTCGACTAGCGGGGGCACAGATACGCAGTATTTT. It specifies CASSSTSGGTDTQYF.

This rearrangement joins TRBV29-1 to TRBJ2-5; maybe TRBD2 (5 bases). This CDR3 is 15 amino acids long. V was pared by 6 bases and J by 3 bases, with 20 bases between. From germline, CDR1 is SQVTM and CDR2 ANQGSEA. In nucleotides, the CDR3 is TGCAGCGTGCACCCCCATGGGAGTTTAAAAGAGACCCAGTACTTC. Amino acids: CSVHPHGSLKETQYF. Combining the CDR3 with reference TRBV29-1 and TRBJ2-5 gives the whole variable domain SAVISQKPSRDICQRGTSLTIQCQVDSQVTMMFWYRQQPGQSLTLIATANQGSEATYESGFVIDKFPISRPNLTFSTLTVSNMSPEDSSIYLCSVHPHGSLKETQYFGPGTRLLVL.

The V gene is TRBV11-2, the J gene TRBJ2-3, with TRBD2 matching 8 bases. The CDR3 is 15 amino acids. V dropped 1 base and J dropped 0; count of bases not matched to a gene: 0. The germline V gene encodes CDR1 SGHAT and CDR2 FQNNGV. CDR3 residues: CASSLGGRSTDTQYF. Written as DNA, the CDR3 is TGTGCCAGCAGCTTAGGCGGGAGGAGCACAGATACGCAGTATTTT.

This chain links TRBV19 with TRBJ2-3; D may be TRBD2 (6 bases). The CDR3 extends over 13 amino acids. The germline gives CDR1 LNHDA, CDR2 SQIVND (reference sequence). Trimming left V 6 bases short and J 6 bases short, with 13 bases between. The CDR3, as DNA: TGTGCCAGTAGGAGAGATGGGGGGGATACGCAGTATTTT. Its protein is CASRRDGGDTQYF.

The genes are TRBV5-8 and TRBJ2-7; a weak D match, TRBD1 (5 bases). CDR3 length equals 12 residues. V lost 4 bases, J lost 3 bases, and 8 bases lay in between. The V gene's germline CDR1 is SGHTS and CDR2 YDEGEE. CDR3 in DNA: TGTGCCAGCAGCCCAGGGAACTACGAGCAGTACTTC. Its protein product is CASSPGNYEQYF.

The CDR3 sequence: CASSTLGQGDQPQHF. The CDR3 DNA reads TGTGCCAGCAGCACCTTAGGACAGGGGGACCAGCCCCAGCATTTT. The chain couples TRBV5-8 to TRBJ1-5; 10 positions agree with TRBD1. CDR1 is SGHTS and CDR2 is YDEGEE in the germline V gene. This CDR3 contains 15 residues. After removal of 4 bases from V and 7 bases from J, the junction contained 8 bases not matched to a gene. Filled out from reference TRBV5-8 and TRBJ1-5, the complete variable domain reads EAGVTQSPTHLIKTRGQQATLRCSPISGHTSVYWYQQALGLGLQFLLWYDEGEERNRGNFPPRFSGRQFPNYSSELNVNALELEDSALYLCASSTLGQGDQPQHFGDGTRLSIL.

V gene TRBV6-1 combines with J gene TRBJ2-7; no firm D call. The germline CDR1 and CDR2 sequences are MNHNS and SASEGT. The CDR3 covers 14 residues. Trimming cost V 2 bases and J 0 bases, with 8 bases left between them. CDR3 in amino acids: CASSEYGGSYEQYF. DNA for the CDR3: TGTGCCAGCAGTGAATACGGCGGCTCCTACGAGCAGTACTTC.

V usage is TRBV19 and J usage is TRBJ2-3; TRBD2 agrees at 9 bases. Trimming cost V 5 bases and J 2 bases; bases outside gene matches: 8. CDR3 length: 16 amino acids. CDR1 is LNHDA, CDR2 SQIVND, per germline (reference sequence). CDR3 amino acids: CASSPRLAEVTDTQYF. The CDR3 coding sequence is TGTGCCAGTAGTCCGCGACTAGCGGAGGTCACAGATACGCAGTATTTT.

V gene TRBV28 combines with J gene TRBJ2-1; D gene ambiguous. V lost 3 bases and J lost 7, with 7 bases in between. The CDR3 runs to 12 residues. CDR1 is MDHEN and CDR2 is SYDVKM in the germline V gene. The chain's CDR3 is CASSLMRNEQFF. The DNA of the CDR3 is TGTGCCAGCAGTTTGATGCGGAATGAGCAGTTCTTC.

This clone was seen a few times. CDR3 in DNA: TGTGCCAGCAGCTTGGATCAGGGAAGGGAAAACACCATATATTTT. It yields the protein CASSLDQGRENTIYF. The gene calls are TRBV5-4 and TRBJ1-3; D is perhaps TRBD1 (5 bases). This CDR3 is built from 15 residues. Trimming removed 0 bases at V and 6 bases at J, with 13 bases between. The germline V gene encodes CDR1 SGHNT and CDR2 YYREEE (reference sequence). Full variable domain (remainder filled in from reference TRBV5-4 and TRBJ1-3): ETGVTQSPTHLIKTRGQQVTLRCSSQSGHNTVSWYQQALGQGPQFIFQYYREEENGRGNFPPRFSGLQFPNYSSELNVNALELDDSALYLCASSLDQGRENTIYFGEGSWLTVV.

This chain links TRBV27 with TRBJ1-4; perhaps TRBD1 as D (5 bases). V was cut by 3 bases and J by 2 bases, with 7 bases left in between. The CDR3 extends over 14 amino acids. The germline V gene has CDR1 MNHEY and CDR2 SMNVEV (reference sequence). As DNA, the CDR3 is TGTGCCAGCAGTTTGGGGCTCACTAATGAAAAACTGTTTTTT. This encodes CASSLGLTNEKLFF.

CDR3 protein: CASSMGQGATNEKLFF. The CDR3 nucleotides are TGTGCCAGCAGCATGGGACAGGGGGCAACTAATGAAAAACTGTTTTTT. The chain uses TRBV5-6 and TRBJ1-4; 11 nucleotides agree with TRBD1. V shed 4 bases, J shed 0 bases, and the junction held 2 bases outside the gene matches. The CDR3 loop spans 16 amino acids. Germline CDR1 and CDR2: SGHDT and YYEEEE.

The chain combines TRBV27 with TRBJ2-7, with 11 positions matching TRBD1. CDR1 is MNHEY, CDR2 SMNVEV, per germline (reference sequence). This CDR3 contains 19 residues. J was trimmed by 0 bases and V by 1 base; bases with no gene match: 11. For the CDR3, the DNA is TGTGCCAGCAGTTTATATCCATCAACCGGGACAGGGGGCTCCTACGAGCAGTACTTC. This sequence encodes CASSLYPSTGTGGSYEQYF.

CDR3 loop: CASRKGQGVQPQHF. CDR3 coding DNA: TGTGCCAGTAGGAAAGGACAGGGCGTTCAGCCCCAGCATTTT. The V call is TRBV19, the J call TRBJ1-5; 8 bases align to TRBD1. With 6 bases clipped from V and 6 bases from J, the junction kept 7 bases outside the gene matches. Germline V gives CDR1 LNHDA, CDR2 SQIVND (reference sequence). CDR3 size: 14 residues. Supplemented by reference TRBV19 and TRBJ1-5, the full variable domain reads DGGITQSPKYLFRKEGQNVTLSCEQNLNHDAMYWYRQDPGQGLRLIYYSQIVNDFQKGDIAEGYSVSREKKESFPLTVTSAQKNPTAFYLCASRKGQGVQPQHFGDGTRLSIL.

J is TRBJ1-4 and V is TRBV5-1; D gene unclear. CDR3 length: 14 residues. V dropped 0 bases and J dropped 6 bases, with 9 bases sitting between them. From germline, CDR1 is SGHRS and CDR2 YFSETQ. The CDR3 here is CASSLALGDEKLFF. The CDR3 nucleotides read TGCGCCAGCAGCTTGGCCCTCGGGGATGAAAAACTGTTTTTT.

This chain joins TRBV7-9 and TRBJ2-2, with TRBD2 identical over 10 bases. V lost 3 bases to trimming and J lost 0 bases; unmatched junction nucleotides: 4. The CDR3 sequence is 17 residues long. In germline, CDR1 is SEHNR, CDR2 FQNEAQ (reference sequence). CDR3 in amino acids: CASSFTGTSANTGELFF. Here the CDR3 DNA reads TGTGCCAGCAGCTTCACCGGGACTAGCGCGAACACCGGGGAGCTGTTTTTT. Full variable domain (rest looked up from reference TRBV7-9 and TRBJ2-2): DTGVSQNPRHKITKRGQNVTFRCDPISEHNRLYWYRQTLGQGPEFLTYFQNEAQLEKSRLLSDRFSAERPKGSFSTLEIQRTEQGDSAMYLCASSFTGTSANTGELFFGEGSRLTVL.

This chain links TRBV20-1 with TRBJ1-2; TRBD1 might be the D (5 bases). Germline V gene lookup returns CDR1 DFQATT and CDR2 SNEGSKA (reference sequence). V was clipped by 3 bases and J by 0 bases, with 11 bases between them. This CDR3 comprises 14 residues. The CDR3 sequence is CSASWGGTNYGYTF. In DNA, the CDR3 is TGCAGTGCTAGTTGGGGCGGTACTAACTATGGCTACACCTTC.

This clone showed up just a few times. The chain recombines TRBV6-6 with TRBJ1-2, with D possibly TRBD1 on 5 matching bases. This CDR3 spans 14 amino acids. Trimming took 9 bases from V and 8 from J, leaving 22 bases between them. Germline V gives CDR1 MNHNY, CDR2 SVGAGI (reference sequence). CDR3 nucleotides: TGTGCCAGTAATATGGACCCGGGGGTAGGAGGCTACACCTTC. Protein sequence: CASNMDPGVGGYTF.

The chain recombines TRBV11-2 with TRBJ1-2; tentative D call: TRBD1 (6 bases). Germline V gene lookup returns CDR1 SGHAT and CDR2 FQNNGV. The V end was cut by 1 base, the J end by 6 bases, with 15 bases between. The CDR3 is 15 amino acids. CDR3 sequence (DNA): TGTGCCAGCAGCTTAGGGGGTCAGGGGCTCGATGGCTACACCTTC. It translates to CASSLGGQGLDGYTF.

This chain links TRBV10-3 with TRBJ2-7; 10 bases align to TRBD1. The J segment lost 7 bases and the V segment lost 8 bases, leaving 8 bases of the junction unmatched. The CDR3 covers 13 residues. Germline values: CDR1 ENHRY, CDR2 SYGVKD. The CDR3 DNA reads as TGTGCCATCTCATGGGACAGGGGTGGAGAGCAGTACTTC. This gives the protein CAISWDRGGEQYF.

The V and J genes are TRBV4-1 and TRBJ1-3; possible D gene TRBD1, 5 bases. There are 16 residues in the CDR3. Germline values: CDR1 MGHRA, CDR2 YSYEKL. The V end was cut by 0 bases, the J end by 4 bases, with 13 bases between. The CDR3 sequence: CASSQEGTRIGNTIYF. CDR3 nucleotide sequence: TGCGCCAGCAGCCAAGAAGGGACTAGAATCGGAAACACCATATATTTT.

The chain links TRBV19 to TRBJ1-5; TRBD1 might be the D (5 bases). CDR1 LNHDA and CDR2 SQIVND come from the germline V gene (reference sequence). CDR3 length: 13 amino acids. The V and J ends lost 6 bases and 3 bases respectively, with 9 bases between them. This CDR3 reads CASRAGFNQPQHF. CDR3 sequence (DNA): TGTGCCAGTAGGGCAGGGTTCAATCAGCCCCAGCATTTT.

In this sample, this clone turned up a few times. The chain recombines TRBV6-6 with TRBJ2-7; 7 nucleotides match TRBD1. This CDR3 has 15 residues. CDR1 and CDR2 from the germline V gene are MNHNY and SVGAGI (reference sequence). J gave up 4 bases and V 6 bases, and 12 bases lay outside the gene matches. The CDR3 is CASRNPPGTAYEQYF. The CDR3 bases are TGTGCCAGCAGAAACCCGCCCGGGACAGCTTACGAGCAGTACTTC.

This clone appeared many times. The chain uses TRBV28 and TRBJ2-7; D perhaps matches TRBD1 (5 bases). The V gene lost 5 bases and the J gene lost 8 bases, with 16 bases spanning the gap. CDR3 size: 13 residues. The germline V gene has CDR1 MDHEN and CDR2 SYDVKM. The CDR3 coding sequence is TGTGCCAGCAGTGACCTTTTGGGGCTTCAGCAGTACGTC. Its translation is CASSDLLGLQQYV.

This clone has just a few counts. The chain employs TRBV7-2 and TRBJ1-1; TRBD1 agrees at 9 bases. The germline V gene encodes CDR1 SGHTA and CDR2 FQGNSA. This CDR3 is built from 14 residues. The V gene end was trimmed by 1 base and the J gene end by 5 bases; junction bases not matched to a gene: 2. CDR3 in DNA: TGTGCCAGCAGCTTAGAAGGACAGGGGACTGAAGCTTTCTTT. Its translation is CASSLEGQGTEAFF.

This chain joins TRBV19 and TRBJ2-5, with 9 bases fitting TRBD2. With V trimmed by 4 bases and J by 1 base, 7 bases remained unmatched. Germline V lookup: CDR1 LNHDA, CDR2 SQIVND (reference sequence). This CDR3 spans 16 amino acids. The CDR3, as DNA: TGTGCCAGTAGTAGCGGGGGGGCCTCGATCCAAGAGACCCAGTACTTC. Translation: CASSSGGASIQETQYF.

The chain employs TRBV19 and TRBJ1-6; a possible D gene is TRBD1 (6 bases). There are 14 residues in the CDR3. In germline, CDR1 is LNHDA, CDR2 SQIVND (reference sequence). Trimming stripped 3 bases from V and 7 bases from J, with 10 bases between. CDR3 sequence: CASSIGTLNSPLHF. DNA of the CDR3: TGTGCCAGTAGTATCGGGACATTGAATTCACCCCTCCACTTT. The whole variable domain, remainder taken from reference TRBV19 and TRBJ1-6, is DGGITQSPKYLFRKEGQNVTLSCEQNLNHDAMYWYRQDPGQGLRLIYYSQIVNDFQKGDIAEGYSVSREKKESFPLTVTSAQKNPTAFYLCASSIGTLNSPLHFGNGTRLTVT.